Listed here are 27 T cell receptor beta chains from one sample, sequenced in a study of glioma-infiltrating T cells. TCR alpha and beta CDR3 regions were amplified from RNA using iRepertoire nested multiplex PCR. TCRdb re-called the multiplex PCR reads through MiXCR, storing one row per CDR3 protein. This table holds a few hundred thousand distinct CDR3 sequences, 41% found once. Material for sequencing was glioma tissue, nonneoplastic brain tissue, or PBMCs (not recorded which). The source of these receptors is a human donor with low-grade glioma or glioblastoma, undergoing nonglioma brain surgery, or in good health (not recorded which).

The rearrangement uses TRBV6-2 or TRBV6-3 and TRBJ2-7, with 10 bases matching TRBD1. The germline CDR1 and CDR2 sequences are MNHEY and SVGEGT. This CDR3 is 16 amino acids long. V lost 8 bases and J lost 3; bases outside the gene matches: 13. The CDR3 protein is CASAYRRDRGNYEQYF. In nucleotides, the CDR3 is TGTGCCAGCGCCTACCGAAGGGACAGGGGTAACTACGAGCAGTACTTC.

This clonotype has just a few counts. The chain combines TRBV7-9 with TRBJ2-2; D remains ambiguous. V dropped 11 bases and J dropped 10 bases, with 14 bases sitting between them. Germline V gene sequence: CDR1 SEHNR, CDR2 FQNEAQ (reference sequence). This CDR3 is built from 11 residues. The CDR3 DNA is TGTGCCCCGACACTTCGGCTGGAGCTGTTTTTT. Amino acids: CAPTLRLELFF. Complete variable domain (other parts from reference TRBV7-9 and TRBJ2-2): DTGVSQNPRHKITKRGQNVTFRCDPISEHNRLYWYRQTLGQGPEFLTYFQNEAQLEKSRLLSDRFSAERPKGSFSTLEIQRTEQGDSAMYLCAPTLRLELFFGEGSRLTVL.

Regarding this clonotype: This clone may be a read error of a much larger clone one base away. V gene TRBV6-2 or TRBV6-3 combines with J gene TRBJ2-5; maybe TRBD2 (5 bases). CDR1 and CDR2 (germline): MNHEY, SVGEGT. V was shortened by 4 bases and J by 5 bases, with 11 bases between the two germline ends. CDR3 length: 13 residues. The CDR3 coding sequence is TGTGCCAGCAGTTGGAGAGGGTTGGAGACCCAGTACTTC. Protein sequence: CASSWRGLETQYF.

The CDR3 loop reads CSARVDSAGEQFF. In DNA, the CDR3 is TGCAGTGCTAGAGTAGACAGCGCGGGTGAGCAGTTCTTC. The V call is TRBV20-1, the J call TRBJ2-1; D is perhaps TRBD1 or TRBD2 (5 bases each). Trimming left V 1 base short and J 9 bases short, with 13 bases between. The CDR3 has 13 amino acids. Germline V gene data show CDR1 as DFQATT and CDR2 as SNEGSKA (reference sequence).

The CDR3 is CASSRTGGARNQPQHF. The CDR3 nucleotides are TGTGCCAGCAGTCGGACAGGGGGCGCGAGGAATCAGCCCCAGCATTTT. V and J are TRBV28 and TRBJ1-5, with 11 bases aligning to TRBD1. CDR1 MDHEN and CDR2 SYDVKM come from the germline V gene. V gave up 5 bases and J gave up 4 bases; unmatched junction bases: 7. The CDR3 is made up of 16 amino acids.

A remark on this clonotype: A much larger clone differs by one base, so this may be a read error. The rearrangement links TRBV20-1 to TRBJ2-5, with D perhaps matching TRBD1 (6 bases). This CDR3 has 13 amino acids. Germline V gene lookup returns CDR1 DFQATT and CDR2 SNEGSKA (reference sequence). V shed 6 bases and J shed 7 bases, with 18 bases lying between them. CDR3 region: CSAQGSVEGTQYF. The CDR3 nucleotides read TGCAGTGCGCAGGGGTCAGTTGAAGGGACCCAGTACTTC.

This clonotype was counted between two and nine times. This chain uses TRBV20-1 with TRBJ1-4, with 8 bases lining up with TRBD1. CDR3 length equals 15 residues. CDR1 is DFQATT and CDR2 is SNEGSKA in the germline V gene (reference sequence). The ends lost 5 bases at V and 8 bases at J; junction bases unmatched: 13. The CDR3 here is CSASPPDRGEEKLFF. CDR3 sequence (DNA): TGCAGTGCTTCTCCTCCCGACAGGGGCGAGGAAAAACTGTTTTTT.

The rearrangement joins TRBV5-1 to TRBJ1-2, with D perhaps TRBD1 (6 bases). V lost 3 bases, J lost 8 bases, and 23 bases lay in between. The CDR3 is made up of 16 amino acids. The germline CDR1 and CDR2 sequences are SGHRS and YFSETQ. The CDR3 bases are TGCGCCAGCAGCTCGACAAACTCGGGACATGAAATGGGCTACACCTTC. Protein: CASSSTNSGHEMGYTF.

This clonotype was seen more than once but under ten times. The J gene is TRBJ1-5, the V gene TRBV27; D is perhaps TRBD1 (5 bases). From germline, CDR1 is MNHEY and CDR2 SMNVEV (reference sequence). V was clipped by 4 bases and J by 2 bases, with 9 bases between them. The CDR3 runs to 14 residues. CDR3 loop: CASSWGGGNQPQHF. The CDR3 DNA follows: TGTGCCAGCAGTTGGGGGGGAGGCAATCAGCCCCAGCATTTT.

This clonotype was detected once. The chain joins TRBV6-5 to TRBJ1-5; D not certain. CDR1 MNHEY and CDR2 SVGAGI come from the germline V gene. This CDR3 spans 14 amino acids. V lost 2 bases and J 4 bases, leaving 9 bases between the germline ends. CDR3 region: CASSYASRNQPQHF. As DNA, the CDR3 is TGTGCCAGCAGTTACGCCAGCCGGAATCAGCCCCAGCATTTT.

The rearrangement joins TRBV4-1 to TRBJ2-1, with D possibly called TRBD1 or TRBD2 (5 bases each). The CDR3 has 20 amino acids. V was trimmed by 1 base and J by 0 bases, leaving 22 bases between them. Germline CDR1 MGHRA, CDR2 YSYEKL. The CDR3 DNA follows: TGCGCCAGCAGCCAAGCAATGCCCGGGACCCTTGAGAGCTCCTACAATGAGCAGTTCTTC. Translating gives CASSQAMPGTLESSYNEQFF.

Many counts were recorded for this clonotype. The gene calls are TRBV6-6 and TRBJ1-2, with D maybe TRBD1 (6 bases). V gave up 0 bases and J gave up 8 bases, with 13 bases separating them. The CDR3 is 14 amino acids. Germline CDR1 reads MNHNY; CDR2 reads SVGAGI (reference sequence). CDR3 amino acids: CASSYSTGLLGYTF. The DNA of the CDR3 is TGTGCCAGCAGTTACTCAACAGGGTTGCTAGGCTACACCTTC.

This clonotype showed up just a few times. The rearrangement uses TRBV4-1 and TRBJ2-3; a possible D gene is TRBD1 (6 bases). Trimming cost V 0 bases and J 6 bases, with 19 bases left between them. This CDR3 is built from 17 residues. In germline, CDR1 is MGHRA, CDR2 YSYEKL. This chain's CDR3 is CASSQDGPSNQGDTQYF. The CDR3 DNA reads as TGCGCCAGCAGCCAAGACGGGCCAAGCAACCAGGGGGATACGCAGTATTTT.

In nucleotides, the CDR3 is TGTGCCAGCAGTTTAGGTGTTATTGGGCAGACCCAGTACTTC. It specifies CASSLGVIGQTQYF. The chain links TRBV27 to TRBJ2-5; D uncertain. This CDR3 has 14 residues. Germline assignment: CDR1 MNHEY and CDR2 SMNVEV (reference sequence). With 2 bases removed from V and 6 bases from J, the gap between germline ends came to 13 bases.

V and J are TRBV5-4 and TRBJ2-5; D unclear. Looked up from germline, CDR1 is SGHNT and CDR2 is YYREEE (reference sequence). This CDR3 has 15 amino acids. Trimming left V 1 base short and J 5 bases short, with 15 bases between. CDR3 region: CASSLIAGGRETQYF. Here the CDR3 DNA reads TGTGCCAGCAGCTTGATCGCAGGCGGTCGGGAGACCCAGTACTTC.

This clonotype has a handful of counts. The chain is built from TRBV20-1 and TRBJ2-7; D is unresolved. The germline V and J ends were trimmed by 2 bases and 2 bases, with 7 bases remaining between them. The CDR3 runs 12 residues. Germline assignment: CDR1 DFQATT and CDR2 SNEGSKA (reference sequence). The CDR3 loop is CSARSQAYEQYF. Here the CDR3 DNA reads TGCAGTGCTAGAAGCCAAGCCTACGAGCAGTACTTC.

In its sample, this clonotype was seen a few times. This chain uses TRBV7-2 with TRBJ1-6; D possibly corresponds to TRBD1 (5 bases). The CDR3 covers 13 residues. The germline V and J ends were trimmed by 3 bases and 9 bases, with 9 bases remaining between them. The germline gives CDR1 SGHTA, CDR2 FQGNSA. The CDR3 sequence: CASSFSGGSPLHF. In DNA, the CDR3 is TGTGCCAGCAGCTTTAGTGGGGGTTCACCCCTCCACTTT.

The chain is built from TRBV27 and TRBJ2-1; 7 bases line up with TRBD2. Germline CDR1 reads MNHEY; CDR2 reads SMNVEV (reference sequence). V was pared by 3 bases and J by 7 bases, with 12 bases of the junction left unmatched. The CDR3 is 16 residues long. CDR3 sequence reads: CASSFAGAGPSNEQFF. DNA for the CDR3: TGTGCCAGCAGTTTTGCCGGAGCGGGGCCATCTAATGAGCAGTTCTTC.

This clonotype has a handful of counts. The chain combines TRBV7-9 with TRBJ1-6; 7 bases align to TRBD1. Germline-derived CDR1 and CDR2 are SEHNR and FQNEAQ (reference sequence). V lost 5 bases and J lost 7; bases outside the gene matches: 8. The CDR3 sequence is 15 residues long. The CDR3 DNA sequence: TGTGCCAGCAGCCGGACCAGGGGGAAGAATTCACCCCTCCACTTT. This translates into CASSRTRGKNSPLHF.

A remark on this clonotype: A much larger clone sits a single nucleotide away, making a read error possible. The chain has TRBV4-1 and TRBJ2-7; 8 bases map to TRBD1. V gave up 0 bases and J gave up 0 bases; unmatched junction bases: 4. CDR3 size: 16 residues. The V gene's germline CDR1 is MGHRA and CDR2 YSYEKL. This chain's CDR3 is CASSQDPGGTSYEQYF. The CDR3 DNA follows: TGCGCCAGCAGCCAAGATCCAGGGGGCACCTCCTACGAGCAGTACTTC.

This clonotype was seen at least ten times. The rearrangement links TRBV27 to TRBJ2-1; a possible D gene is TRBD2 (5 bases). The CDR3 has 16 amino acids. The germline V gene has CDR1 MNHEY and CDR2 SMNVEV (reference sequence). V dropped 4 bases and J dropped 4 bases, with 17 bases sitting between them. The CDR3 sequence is CASSSTAHGLYNEQFF. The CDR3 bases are TGTGCCAGCAGTTCTACCGCCCATGGACTGTACAATGAGCAGTTCTTC.

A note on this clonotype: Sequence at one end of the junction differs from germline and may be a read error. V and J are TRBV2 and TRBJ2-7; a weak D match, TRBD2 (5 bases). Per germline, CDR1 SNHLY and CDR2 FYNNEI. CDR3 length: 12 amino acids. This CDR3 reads CASSDRDLTVDF. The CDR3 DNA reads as TGTGCCAGCAGTGATCGGGATTTGACGGTAGACTTC.

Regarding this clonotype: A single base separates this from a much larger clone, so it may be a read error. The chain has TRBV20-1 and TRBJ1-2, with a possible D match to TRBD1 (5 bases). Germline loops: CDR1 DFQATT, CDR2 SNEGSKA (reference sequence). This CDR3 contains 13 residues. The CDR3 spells CSSRTGQGDGYTF. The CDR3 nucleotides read TGCAGTTCTAGAACAGGACAAGGGGATGGCTACACCTTC.

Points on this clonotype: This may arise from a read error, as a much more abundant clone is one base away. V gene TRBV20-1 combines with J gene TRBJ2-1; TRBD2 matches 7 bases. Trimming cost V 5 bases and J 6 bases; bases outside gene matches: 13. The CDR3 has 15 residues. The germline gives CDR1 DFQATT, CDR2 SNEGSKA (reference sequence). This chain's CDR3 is CSAPRGGRASNEQFF. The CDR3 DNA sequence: TGCAGTGCTCCCCGTGGTGGGAGGGCCTCCAATGAGCAGTTCTTC.

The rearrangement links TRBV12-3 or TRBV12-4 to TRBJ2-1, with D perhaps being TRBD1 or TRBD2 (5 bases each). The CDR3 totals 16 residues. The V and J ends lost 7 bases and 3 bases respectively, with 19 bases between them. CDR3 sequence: CASNRLGDTIYNEQFF. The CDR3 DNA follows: TGTGCCAGCAACCGACTGGGGGATACTATCTACAATGAGCAGTTCTTC.

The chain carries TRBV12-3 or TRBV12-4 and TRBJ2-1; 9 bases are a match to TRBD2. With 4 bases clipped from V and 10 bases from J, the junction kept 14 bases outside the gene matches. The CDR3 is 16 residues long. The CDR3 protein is CASSSTRLAAPREQFF. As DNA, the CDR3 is TGTGCCAGCAGTTCCACCAGACTAGCGGCGCCACGGGAGCAGTTCTTC.

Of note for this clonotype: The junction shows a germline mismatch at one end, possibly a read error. The CDR3 region has the DNA TGTGCCAGCGGTGAAGCGGGAGGAATGCCCATCGCCTACGAGCAGTACTTC. Protein product: CASGEAGGMPIAYEQYF. V gene TRBV6-1 combines with J gene TRBJ2-7; 9 bases fit TRBD2. The CDR3 has 17 residues. Germline loops: CDR1 MNHNS, CDR2 SASEGT.